The present TCR beta chain was sequenced within a study of blood T cells in healthy people across ages. For the second PCR, which ran for 7 to 11 cycles, a sample-barcoded 5' primer and a J-beta primer mix were used. Using its own MiXCR run on the 5' RACE reads, TCRdb lists one record per CDR3 protein. This table has 750,000 to 950,000 distinct CDR3 sequences, more than 25% appearing once. Study-level points and caveats: A roughly linear age-dependent decrease characterized TCR beta diversity per million T cells.

This clonotype has more than one count but fewer than ten. Its antigen is currently unknown. CDR3 length: 13 residues. CDR1 is MNHNS, CDR2 SASEGT, per germline. V was trimmed by 8 bases and J by 7 bases, leaving 17 bases between them. The data were also submitted as part of a second study, on T cells of mothers and their children.

What was sequenced was blood. J is TRBJ1-1 and V is TRBV6-1; no reliable D call. This receptor was identified in a boy between 10 and 17 years old in good health. The CDR3 sequence: CASVEDGLGEAFF. Here the CDR3 DNA reads TGTGCCAGCGTCGAGGACGGGTTGGGTGAAGCTTTCTTT.